This TCR beta chain derives from a study of shared clonotypes between healthy human individuals. Germline V gives CDR1 MNHNS, CDR2 SASEGT. Trimming cost V 1 base and J 2 bases, with 7 bases left between them. This CDR3 region has 14 residues. Clones were sequenced by immunoSEQ multiplex PCR, and TCRdb holds only the in-frame ones, with some missing. The sample lists 2 million to 2.5 million clones, roughly 92% occurring once. The specimen was naive CD4+ T cells from PBMCs. The sample's subset: CD45RA+ positively selected. This clonotype originated in a man younger than 30 in good health. Some clones in this sample may be carry-over from other donors' samples. The rearrangement joins TRBV6-1 to TRBJ2-3; no reliable D call. In nucleotides, the CDR3 is TGTGCCAGCAGTGAAGGATACAACACAGATACGCAGTATTTT. Translated, it gives CASSEGYNTDTQYF.